The 23 T cell receptor beta chains listed next were all sequenced from one sample in a study of blood T cell repertoires in COVID-19 (TCRdb year 2020). Libraries were prepared through the immunoSEQ multiplex PCR assay. In TCRdb, the immuneACCESS table is reduced to in-frame sequences with V and J assigned. These tables do not hold every clone; where another copy was compared, an unresolved V gene accounts for under half, and the others remain unexplained. For this sample there are around 97,000 clones; 70% to 90% appear just once. The ten largest clones capture 3.5% of the sample. The sequenced sample was peripheral blood. Every receptor here comes from a woman aged 60-75 years with acute or convalescent COVID-19.

This chain connects TRBV6-5 to TRBJ1-5, with D maybe TRBD1 (6 bases). Germline lookup yields CDR1 MNHEY and CDR2 SVGAGI. Between the trimmed V and J ends, which lost 6 bases and 8 bases, there was a span of 11 bases. This CDR3 has 12 amino acids. The CDR3 protein is CASRQGGEPQHF. The CDR3 coding sequence is TGTGCCAGCAGACAGGGAGGGGAGCCCCAGCATTTT.

The rearrangement uses TRBV7-8 and TRBJ2-4, with TRBD1 as a possible D gene (6 bases). The CDR3 covers 16 residues. Germline V gene data show CDR1 as SGHVS and CDR2 as FQNEAQ. Deletions cut 1 base from V and 2 bases from J, with 12 bases between. CDR3 loop: CASSLEWGRSKNIQYF. CDR3 sequence (DNA): TGTGCCAGCAGCTTAGAGTGGGGGCGATCCAAAAACATTCAGTACTTC.

The CDR3 reads CASSFLGGRTEKLFF. In DNA, the CDR3 is TGTGCCAGCAGTTTTTTAGGAGGTCGAACTGAAAAACTGTTTTTT. The chain employs TRBV27 and TRBJ1-4, with D unresolved. Germline V gene lookup returns CDR1 MNHEY and CDR2 SMNVEV (reference sequence). The CDR3 runs to 15 residues. Trimming cost V 3 bases and J 7 bases, with 15 bases left between them.

The chain recombines TRBV7-2 with TRBJ1-4; a weak D match, TRBD1 (6 bases). Trimming shortened V by 8 bases and J by 0 bases, and 16 bases separated the two germline ends. Germline V gene lookup returns CDR1 SGHTA and CDR2 FQGNSA. CDR3 length: 16 residues. The CDR3 bases are TGTGCCAGCCGACAGACAGGTTACGCAACTAATGAAAAACTGTTTTTT. Amino acid sequence: CASRQTGYATNEKLFF.

Concerning this clone itself: The junction departs from the called germline gene at one end, perhaps through a read error. The genes are TRBV2 and TRBJ1-5; tentatively, D is TRBD1 (5 bases). Germline CDR1 reads SNHLY; CDR2 reads FYNNEI. The CDR3 totals 15 residues. Here the CDR3 reads CASSEARGWDQPQHF. In DNA, the CDR3 is TGTGCCAGCAGCGAAGCTAGGGGATGGGATCAGCCCCAGCATTTT.

The chain has TRBV2 and TRBJ2-7; a weak D match, TRBD1 (5 bases). The CDR3 has 13 amino acids. Germline V gene sequence: CDR1 SNHLY, CDR2 FYNNEI. V lost 6 bases to trimming and J lost 5 bases, with 14 bases between them. The CDR3 loop is CASRHRGHDEQYV. As DNA, the CDR3 is TGTGCCAGCAGGCATAGGGGCCACGACGAGCAGTACGTC.

The genes are TRBV27 and TRBJ2-7, with 7 positions matching TRBD2. Germline V lookup: CDR1 MNHEY, CDR2 SMNVEV (reference sequence). Trimming at V came to 9 bases and at J to 0 bases, leaving 5 bases not matched to a gene. CDR3 length: 13 residues. The CDR3 DNA reads TGTGCCAGTCGTCCTAGCGGCTCCTACGAGCAGTACTTC. As protein: CASRPSGSYEQYF.

This clone appeared a few times. The rearrangement links TRBV2 to TRBJ2-1; 7 positions match TRBD2. The CDR3 totals 11 residues. The germline V gene has CDR1 SNHLY and CDR2 FYNNEI. The V segment lost 5 bases and the J segment 10 bases; nucleotides outside the gene matches: 2. The CDR3 spells CASSREAEQFF. CDR3 DNA: TGTGCCAGCAGTCGGGAGGCGGAGCAGTTCTTC.

The rearrangement uses TRBV5-4 and TRBJ2-2; D remains unclear. The CDR3 extends over 17 amino acids. V dropped 4 bases and J dropped 0 bases, with 16 bases sitting between them. Germline CDR1 and CDR2: SGHNT and YYREEE (reference sequence). The chain's CDR3 is CASSRYGVSANTGELFF. The DNA of the CDR3 is TGTGCCAGCAGCCGATACGGAGTCTCCGCGAACACCGGGGAGCTGTTTTTT. The full variable domain, with the rest looked up from reference TRBV5-4 and TRBJ2-2, is ETGVTQSPTHLIKTRGQQVTLRCSSQSGHNTVSWYQQALGQGPQFIFQYYREEENGRGNFPPRFSGLQFPNYSSELNVNALELDDSALYLCASSRYGVSANTGELFFGEGSRLTVL.

The chain is built from TRBV18 and TRBJ1-2; D might be TRBD1 (6 bases). V lost 0 bases and J lost 6, with 8 bases in between. Germline CDR1 KGHSH, CDR2 LQKENI. The CDR3 extends over 13 amino acids. For the CDR3, the DNA is TGTGCCAGCTCACCACCCAGGGGTGATGGCTACACCTTC. Protein: CASSPPRGDGYTF. Looking up the rest from reference TRBV18 and TRBJ1-2 gives the full variable domain: NAGVMQNPRHLVRRRGQEARLRCSPMKGHSHVYWYRQLPEEGLKFMVYLQKENIIDESGMPKERFSAEFPKEGPSILRIQQVVRGDSAAYFCASSPPRGDGYTFGSGTRLTVV.

The rearrangement uses TRBV28 and TRBJ1-3; D is unclear. V was trimmed by 6 bases and J by 4 bases, leaving 13 bases between them. The CDR3 is 14 amino acids. CDR1 is MDHEN, CDR2 SYDVKM, per germline. Here the CDR3 reads CASSKRPQGNTIYF. CDR3 bases: TGTGCCAGCAGCAAACGCCCCCAGGGAAACACCATATATTTT.

V and J are TRBV15 and TRBJ2-5; 8 positions match TRBD1. V lost 5 bases, J lost 4 bases, and 6 bases stayed unmatched. The CDR3 sequence is 14 residues long. Germline lookup yields CDR1 LNHNV and CDR2 YYDKDF (reference sequence). CDR3 in amino acids: CATSLAGTGETQYF. The CDR3 DNA is TGTGCCACCAGCCTAGCCGGGACAGGAGAGACCCAGTACTTC.

The genes are TRBV6-5 and TRBJ1-1; D unresolved. The ends were cut back, 0 bases at V and 0 bases at J, with 5 bases in the middle. The CDR3 extends over 14 amino acids. Germline CDR1 reads MNHEY; CDR2 reads SVGAGI. CDR3 region: CASSYSGLNTEAFF. In nucleotides, the CDR3 is TGTGCCAGCAGTTACTCGGGCCTGAACACTGAAGCTTTCTTT.

The genes are TRBV2 and TRBJ1-1; maybe TRBD1 (6 bases). Germline V gene data show CDR1 as SNHLY and CDR2 as FYNNEI. CDR3 length: 12 amino acids. V shed 7 bases and J shed 4 bases, with 10 bases lying between them. This CDR3 is CASTAGVTEAFF. The CDR3 DNA sequence: TGTGCCAGCACTGCAGGGGTCACTGAAGCTTTCTTT.

The chain employs TRBV20-1 and TRBJ2-5; weak D call: TRBD2 (5 bases). V was cut by 6 bases and J by 3 bases, with 8 bases left in between. This CDR3 has 11 amino acids. Germline loops: CDR1 DFQATT, CDR2 SNEGSKA (reference sequence). The CDR3 DNA sequence: TGCAGTGCCACTAGGGAAGAGACCCAGTACTTC. This gives the protein CSATREETQYF.

The CDR3 region has the DNA TGCGCCAGCAGCTTGGGTGCAGGGGGCGCAGATACGCAGTATTTT. Translation: CASSLGAGGADTQYF. The chain has TRBV5-1 and TRBJ2-3, with TRBD1 identical over 8 bases. The CDR3 loop spans 15 amino acids. V lost 0 bases and J lost 4; bases outside the gene matches: 4. CDR1 is SGHRS and CDR2 is YFSETQ in the germline V gene.

V and J are TRBV29-1 and TRBJ2-7, with a tentative D call TRBD2 (7 bases). From germline, CDR1 is SQVTM and CDR2 ANQGSEA. The V end lost 2 bases, the J end lost 5 bases, and 10 bases lay between the germline ends. The CDR3 runs to 12 residues. CDR3 sequence: CSVERGADEQYF. In DNA form, the CDR3 reads TGCAGCGTTGAACGGGGGGCGGACGAGCAGTACTTC.

The chain employs TRBV14 and TRBJ2-3, with a weak D call TRBD2 (6 bases). This CDR3 comprises 14 residues. Looked up from germline, CDR1 is SGHDN and CDR2 is FVKESK. Deletions cut 5 bases from V and 3 bases from J, with 12 bases between. The CDR3 reads CASSWAGRTDTQYF. CDR3 DNA: TGTGCCAGCAGCTGGGCAGGGAGGACAGATACGCAGTATTTT.

The chain recombines TRBV3-1 (or the pseudogene TRBV3-2) with TRBJ2-1; 10 positions agree with TRBD2. The CDR3 contains 16 residues. Trimming took 3 bases from V and 4 from J; bases not matched to a gene: 6. Germline-derived CDR1 and CDR2 are LGHDT and YNNKEL (reference sequence). In DNA, the CDR3 is TGTGCCAGCAGCCACTCAGGACTAGCGGATTACAATGAGCAGTTCTTC. Translating gives CASSHSGLADYNEQFF.

CDR3 sequence reads: CASSSIQGRGYTF. The CDR3, as DNA: TGTGCCAGCTCATCGATACAGGGTCGAGGCTACACCTTC. The chain has TRBV18 and TRBJ1-2; maybe TRBD1 (6 bases). The CDR3 is 13 residues long. The ends were cut back, 5 bases at V and 8 bases at J, with 15 bases in the middle. CDR1 is KGHSH, CDR2 LQKENI, per germline.

This chain uses TRBV30 with TRBJ1-2; D might be TRBD1 (5 bases). The CDR3 is 15 amino acids. In germline, CDR1 is GTSNPN, CDR2 SVGIG (reference sequence). The V end lost 4 bases, the J end lost 0 bases, and 15 bases lay between the germline ends. The DNA for the CDR3 is TGTGCCTGGAAGTTTTGGGGCCTAGCTAACTATGGCTACACCTTC. It codes for CAWKFWGLANYGYTF.

The CDR3 loop is CASTPGTGTYGYTF. In DNA, the CDR3 is TGTGCCAGCACCCCCGGGACAGGAACCTATGGCTACACCTTC. V usage is TRBV6-5 and J usage is TRBJ1-2; 8 nucleotides line up with TRBD1. V shed 7 bases, J shed 4 bases, and the junction held 8 bases outside the gene matches. The length of the CDR3 is 14 residues. The germline CDR1 and CDR2 sequences are MNHEY and SVGAGI.

V gene TRBV2 combines with J gene TRBJ2-7; TRBD1 agrees at 7 bases. Losses at the gene ends were 1 base for V and 2 bases for J; bases not matched to a gene: 5. This CDR3 has 15 amino acids. The germline gives CDR1 SNHLY, CDR2 FYNNEI. For the CDR3, the DNA is TGTGCCAGCAGTGAAGGACAGGGATTGGCCTACGAGCAGTACTTC. It translates to CASSEGQGLAYEQYF.